The clone carrying this T cell receptor beta chain came up once. These data originate in a study of blood T cell repertoires in COVID-19. CDR1 is SGHRS and CDR2 is YFSETQ in the germline V gene. Trimming pared 5 bases from V and 6 bases from J, leaving 14 bases between. This CDR3 is built from 13 residues. Sequencing used immunoSEQ multiplex PCR; TCRdb keeps in-frame clones, though not all of them. The sample consists of approximately 93,000 clones, 85% to 90% of them appearing once. Sequenced input: peripheral blood. This chain links TRBV5-1 with TRBJ1-2; tentative D call: TRBD1 (6 bases). The origin of this receptor is a man aged 45-65 years with COVID-19, enrolled during active disease. The CDR3 here is CASSHRTADGYTF. The CDR3 nucleotides are TGCGCCAGCAGTCATCGGACAGCCGATGGCTACACCTTC.